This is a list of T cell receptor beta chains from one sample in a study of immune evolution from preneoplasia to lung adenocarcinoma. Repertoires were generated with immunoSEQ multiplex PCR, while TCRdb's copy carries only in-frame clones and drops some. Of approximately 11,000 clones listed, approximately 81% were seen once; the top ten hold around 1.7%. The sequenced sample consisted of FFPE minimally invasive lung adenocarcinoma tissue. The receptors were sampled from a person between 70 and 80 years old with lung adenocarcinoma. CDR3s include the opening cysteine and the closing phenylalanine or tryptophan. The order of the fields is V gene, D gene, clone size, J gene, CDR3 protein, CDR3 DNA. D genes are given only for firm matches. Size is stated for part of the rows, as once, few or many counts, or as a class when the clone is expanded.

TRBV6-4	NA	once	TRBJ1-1	CASSEVVNTEAFF	TGTGCCAGCAGTGAAGTGGTGAACACTGAAGCTTTCTTT
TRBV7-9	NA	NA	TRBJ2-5	CASSKAGFQETQYF	TGTGCCAGCAGCAAGGCCGGGTTCCAAGAGACCCAGTACTTC
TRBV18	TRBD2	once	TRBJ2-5	CASSLLAGIQETQYF	TGTGCCAGCTCACTGCTAGCGGGAATCCAAGAGACCCAGTACTTC
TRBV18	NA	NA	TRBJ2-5	CASSPNEGFQETQYF	TGTGCCAGCTCACCCAATGAGGGGTTCCAAGAGACCCAGTACTTC
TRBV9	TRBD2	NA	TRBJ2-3	CASSVVGEGGTDTQYF	TGTGCCAGCAGCGTAGTCGGGGAGGGAGGCACAGATACGCAGTATTTT
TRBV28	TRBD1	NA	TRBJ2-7	CASSFRGTGSYEQYF	TGTGCCAGCAGTTTCCGCGGGACAGGATCCTACGAGCAGTACTTC
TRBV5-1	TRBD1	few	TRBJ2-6	CASSLDPPGQGGSGANVLTF	TGCGCCAGCAGCTTGGATCCCCCGGGACAGGGAGGCTCTGGGGCCAACGTCCTGACTTTC
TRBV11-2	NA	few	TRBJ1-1	CASSLRGPEAFF	TGTGCCAGCAGCTTACGGGGACCTGAAGCTTTCTTT
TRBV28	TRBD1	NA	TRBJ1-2	CASSSTGSYGYTF	TGTGCCAGCAGCTCGACAGGGAGCTATGGCTACACCTTC
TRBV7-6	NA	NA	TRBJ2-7	CASSPRTRSYEQYF	TGTGCCAGCAGCCCCCGGACCCGGTCCTACGAGCAGTACTTC
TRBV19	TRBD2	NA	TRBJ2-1	CASSMWSGRAASYNEQFF	TGTGCCAGTAGTATGTGGAGCGGGAGGGCAGCATCCTACAATGAGCAGTTCTTC
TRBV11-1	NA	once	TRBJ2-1	CASSLAGLYNEQFF	TGTGCCAGCAGCTTAGCGGGACTGTACAATGAGCAGTTCTTC
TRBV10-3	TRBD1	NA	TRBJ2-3	CAISENQGAPGDTQYF	TGTGCCATCAGTGAGAACCAGGGGGCGCCTGGAGATACGCAGTATTTT
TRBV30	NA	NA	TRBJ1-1	CAWSTTGYTEAFF	TGTGCCTGGAGTACTACAGGGTACACTGAAGCTTTCTTT
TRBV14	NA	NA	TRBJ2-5	CASSVQGKETQYF	TGTGCCAGCAGCGTACAGGGAAAAGAGACCCAGTACTTC
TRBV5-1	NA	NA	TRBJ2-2	CASSLKTHNTGELFF	TGCGCCAGCAGCTTGAAAACTCATAACACCGGGGAGCTGTTTTTT
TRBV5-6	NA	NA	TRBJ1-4	CASSLTGIREKLFF	TGTGCCAGCAGCTTGACAGGGATCCGCGAAAAACTGTTTTTT
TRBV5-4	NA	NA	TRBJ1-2	CASTQDGANYGYTF	TGTGCCAGCACCCAGGACGGAGCTAACTATGGCTACACCTTC
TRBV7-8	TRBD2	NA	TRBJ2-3	CASTGGSGRARGTQYF	TGTGCCAGCACCGGGGGGAGTGGGAGGGCCCGAGGTACGCAGTATTTT
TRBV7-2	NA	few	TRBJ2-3	CASSPGWDTQYF	TGTGCCAGCAGCCCGGGGTGGGATACGCAGTATTTT
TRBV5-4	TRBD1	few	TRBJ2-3	CASSATGDLSTDTQYF	TGTGCCAGCAGCGCCACAGGGGACCTTAGCACAGATACGCAGTATTTT
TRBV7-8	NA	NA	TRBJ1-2	CASSLEGPGGYGYTF	TGTGCCAGCAGCTTAGAGGGTCCAGGCGGCTATGGCTACACCTTC
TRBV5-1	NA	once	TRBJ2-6	CASSLGAGANVLTF	TGCGCCAGCAGCTTGGGGGCTGGGGCCAACGTCCTGACTTTC
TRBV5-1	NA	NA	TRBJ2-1	CASSSRDSYNEQFF	TGCGCCAGCAGCAGCCGAGACTCCTACAATGAGCAGTTCTTC
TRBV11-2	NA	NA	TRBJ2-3	CASRSGASTDTQYF	TGTGCCAGCAGATCCGGGGCTAGCACAGATACGCAGTATTTT
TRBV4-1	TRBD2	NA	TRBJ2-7	CASSRTTSANYEQYF	TGCGCCAGCAGCCGGACGACTAGCGCAAACTACGAGCAGTACTTC
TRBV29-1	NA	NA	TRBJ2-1	CSVSRVLTYNEQFF	TGCAGCGTTAGCAGAGTACTCACTTACAATGAGCAGTTCTTC
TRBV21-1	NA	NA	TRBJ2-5	CASSRGTSRHQETQYF	TGTGCCAGCAGCAGAGGGACTAGCCGCCACCAAGAGACCCAGTACTTC
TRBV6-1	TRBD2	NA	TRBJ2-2	CASCVLAGRGTNTGELFF	TGTGCCAGCTGTGTGCTAGCGGGGAGGGGAACGAACACCGGGGAGCTGTTTTTT
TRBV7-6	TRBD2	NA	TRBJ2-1	CASSLEGLADPSSDEQFF	TGTGCCAGCAGCTTAGAGGGACTAGCGGACCCTTCTAGCGATGAGCAGTTCTTC
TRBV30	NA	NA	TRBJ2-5	CAWSVGQETQYF	TGTGCCTGGAGTGTAGGCCAAGAGACCCAGTACTTC
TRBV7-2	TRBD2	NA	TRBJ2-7	CASSSLAGDSYEQYF	TGTGCCAGCAGCTCCCTAGCGGGAGATTCTTACGAGCAGTACTTC
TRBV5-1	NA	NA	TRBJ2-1	CASSLEDPDNEQFF	TGCGCCAGCAGCTTGGAAGACCCCGACAATGAGCAGTTCTTC
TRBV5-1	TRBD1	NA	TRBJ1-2	CASSLWGRDSLRYGYTF	TGCGCCAGCAGCTTGTGGGGCCGGGACAGCTTACGCTATGGCTACACCTTC
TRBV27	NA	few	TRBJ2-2	CASTSSNTGELFF	TGTGCCAGCACTTCTAGCAACACCGGGGAGCTGTTTTTT
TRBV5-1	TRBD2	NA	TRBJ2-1	CASSFGLAGYNEQFF	TGCGCCAGCAGCTTCGGACTAGCGGGGTACAATGAGCAGTTCTTC
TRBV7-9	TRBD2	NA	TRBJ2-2	CASSLTSGVNTGELFF	TGTGCCAGCAGCCTGACTAGCGGGGTGAACACCGGGGAGCTGTTTTTT